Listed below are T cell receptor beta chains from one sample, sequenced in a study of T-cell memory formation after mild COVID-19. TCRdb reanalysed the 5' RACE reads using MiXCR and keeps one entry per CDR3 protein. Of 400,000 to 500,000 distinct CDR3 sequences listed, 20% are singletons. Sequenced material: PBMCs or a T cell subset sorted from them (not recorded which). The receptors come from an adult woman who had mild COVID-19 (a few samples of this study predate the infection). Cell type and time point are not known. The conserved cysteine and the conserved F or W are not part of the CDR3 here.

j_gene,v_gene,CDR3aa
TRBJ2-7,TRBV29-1,SVQDRVSYEQY
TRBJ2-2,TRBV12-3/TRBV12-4,ASSLANTGSGELF
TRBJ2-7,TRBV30,AYGGSGGQY
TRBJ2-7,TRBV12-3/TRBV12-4,ASSPSGTVYEQY
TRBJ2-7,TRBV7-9,ASSLRGVTLGEQY
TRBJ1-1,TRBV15,ATSRGLGGMNTEAF
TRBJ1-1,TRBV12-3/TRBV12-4,ASSPGSDVTEDF
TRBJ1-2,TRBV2,ASRGQGMLDGYT
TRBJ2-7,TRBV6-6,ASSYYLADSYEQY
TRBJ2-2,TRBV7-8,ASSFFMGTGELF
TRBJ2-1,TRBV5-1,ASSPGAHNEQF